The T cell receptor (beta chain) described here comes from a study of control samples from healthy donors and cancer patients. The CDR3 is 14 amino acids. In germline, CDR1 is GTSNPN, CDR2 SVGIG (reference sequence). The germline V and J ends were trimmed by 6 bases and 5 bases, with 20 bases remaining between them. Measured with immunoSEQ multiplex PCR; TCRdb has only the in-frame clones, and not every one. The sample carries about 130,000 clones, about 90% recorded once. The chain employs TRBV30 and TRBJ2-7; D tentatively reads TRBD1 or TRBD2 (6 bases each). The sequence was collected from a man aged 18 to 30 in good health. The sequencing sample was made of blood. The CDR3 DNA is TGTGCCTGCAGACAAGGGGGGATTGTCAACGAGCAGTACTTC. Amino acid sequence: CACRQGGIVNEQYF. The full variable domain, its missing parts supplied by reference TRBV30 and TRBJ2-7, is SQTIHQWPATLVQPVGSPLSLECTVEGTSNPNLYWYRQAAGRGLQLLFYSVGIGQISSEVPQNLSASRPQDRQFILSSKKLLLSDSGFYLCACRQGGIVNEQYFGPGTRLTVT.